Listed here are 29 T cell receptor beta chains from one sample, sequenced in a study of blood T cell repertoires in COVID-19. The protocol was immunoSEQ multiplex PCR, while the TCRdb copy is restricted to in-frame clones and leaves out a portion. The sample shows about 70,000 clones, around 83% of them seen only once. Sequencing used peripheral blood. The receptors come from an elderly woman with acute or convalescent COVID-19.

This chain links TRBV30 with TRBJ2-7; TRBD1 aligns across 8 bases. The CDR3 runs 11 residues. CDR1 and CDR2 (germline): GTSNPN, SVGIG (reference sequence). The J segment lost 13 bases and the V segment lost 4 bases, leaving 9 bases of the junction unmatched. The CDR3 protein is CAWKTGEKDYF. As DNA, the CDR3 is TGTGCCTGGAAGACAGGGGAAAAAGATTACTTC.

This clone was recorded once. V and J are TRBV3-1 (or the pseudogene TRBV3-2) and TRBJ1-1; TRBD1 matches at 8 bases. Trimming at V came to 5 bases and at J to 2 bases, leaving 10 bases not matched to a gene. Germline V gives CDR1 LGHDT, CDR2 YNNKEL (reference sequence). This CDR3 has 16 residues. CDR3 bases: TGTGCCAGCAGCTCACGGACAGGGTGGTTTAACACTGAAGCTTTCTTT. Its protein is CASSSRTGWFNTEAFF.

The chain uses TRBV6-2 or TRBV6-3 and TRBJ2-3, with D maybe TRBD1 (5 bases). Germline V gene lookup returns CDR1 MNHEY and CDR2 SVGEGT. The CDR3 is 14 amino acids. V dropped 5 bases and J dropped 3 bases, with 12 bases sitting between them. CDR3 residues: CASSLGLGTDTQYF. The CDR3 bases are TGTGCCAGCAGTCTGGGGCTGGGGACAGATACGCAGTATTTT.

The chain uses TRBV5-4 and TRBJ2-2; 7 bases match TRBD1. With V trimmed by 4 bases and J by 1 base, 1 base remained unmatched. This CDR3 contains 14 residues. CDR1 and CDR2 (germline): SGHNT, YYREEE (reference sequence). CDR3 DNA: TGTGCCAGCAGCAACAGGGGGAACACCGGGGAGCTGTTTTTT. It yields the protein CASSNRGNTGELFF. The full variable domain, with the rest looked up from reference TRBV5-4 and TRBJ2-2, is ETGVTQSPTHLIKTRGQQVTLRCSSQSGHNTVSWYQQALGQGPQFIFQYYREEENGRGNFPPRFSGLQFPNYSSELNVNALELDDSALYLCASSNRGNTGELFFGEGSRLTVL.

The CDR3 nucleotides are TGTGCCAGCAGGGGGACAACTGAAGCTTTCTTT. The encoded protein is CASRGTTEAFF. V gene TRBV6-5 combines with J gene TRBJ1-1; TRBD1 is a possible D gene (6 bases). CDR3 length: 11 residues. V was cut by 6 bases and J by 5 bases, with 7 bases left in between. Germline values: CDR1 MNHEY, CDR2 SVGAGI.

The chain carries TRBV30 and TRBJ1-3; unclear D gene. V lost 2 bases and J 3 bases, leaving 14 bases between the germline ends. Germline V gives CDR1 GTSNPN, CDR2 SVGIG (reference sequence). The CDR3 loop spans 15 amino acids. In DNA, the CDR3 is TGTGCCTGGAGTCCCACCCGCGGGGTTGGAAACACCATATATTTT. Its protein product is CAWSPTRGVGNTIYF.

V usage is TRBV5-6 and J usage is TRBJ1-2, with D maybe TRBD1 (5 bases). Germline CDR1 and CDR2: SGHDT and YYEEEE. This CDR3 contains 14 residues. Between the trimmed V and J ends, which lost 4 bases and 4 bases, there was a span of 14 bases. The CDR3 is CASSRQRRGYGYTF. The CDR3 DNA is TGTGCCAGCAGCCGGCAGCGGAGGGGCTATGGCTACACCTTC.

This clone was counted only a few times. The chain is built from TRBV19 and TRBJ1-5; the match to TRBD1 covers 7 bases. The J segment lost 4 bases and the V segment lost 1 base, leaving 1 base of the junction unmatched. The CDR3 runs to 14 residues. Germline CDR1 and CDR2: LNHDA and SQIVND (reference sequence). This chain's CDR3 is CASSIGQGNQPQHF. The CDR3 DNA is TGTGCCAGTAGTATAGGACAGGGTAATCAGCCCCAGCATTTT. Full variable domain (remainder filled in from reference TRBV19 and TRBJ1-5): DGGITQSPKYLFRKEGQNVTLSCEQNLNHDAMYWYRQDPGQGLRLIYYSQIVNDFQKGDIAEGYSVSREKKESFPLTVTSAQKNPTAFYLCASSIGQGNQPQHFGDGTRLSIL.

The rearrangement links TRBV5-4 to TRBJ2-5; 10 bases align to TRBD2. Germline lookup yields CDR1 SGHNT and CDR2 YYREEE (reference sequence). J was trimmed by 0 bases and V by 4 bases; bases with no gene match: 3. The CDR3 totals 15 residues. In DNA, the CDR3 is TGTGCCAGCAGCCCACTAGCGGGGCACCAAGAGACCCAGTACTTC. Translation: CASSPLAGHQETQYF.

The chain links TRBV5-6 to TRBJ1-2, with TRBD1 matching over 7 bases. The CDR3 is 14 amino acids. Trimming at V came to 1 base and at J to 8 bases, leaving 8 bases not matched to a gene. Germline V gives CDR1 SGHDT, CDR2 YYEEEE. CDR3 nucleotides: TGTGCCAGCAGCTTGACGGAGGGGGCCGGCGGCTACACCTTC. Protein sequence: CASSLTEGAGGYTF.

This clone was recorded once. The chain carries TRBV5-1 and TRBJ1-2; TRBD1 matches at 8 bases. Germline V gives CDR1 SGHRS, CDR2 YFSETQ. CDR3 length: 15 residues. V shed 3 bases and J 8 bases; nucleotides not matched to a gene: 12. CDR3: CASSSGQATLWGYTF. The CDR3 DNA follows: TGCGCCAGCAGCTCGGGACAGGCGACTCTTTGGGGCTACACCTTC.

In its sample, this clone was seen a few times. The CDR3 region is CASSQIGFREGNTIYF. The DNA of the CDR3 is TGTGCCAGCAGCCAGATCGGGTTCAGAGAAGGAAACACCATATATTTT. The chain carries TRBV3-1 (or the pseudogene TRBV3-2) and TRBJ1-3; D uncertain. Germline CDR1 LGHDT, CDR2 YNNKEL (reference sequence). This CDR3 has 16 residues. V lost 3 bases, J lost 4 bases, and 16 bases lay in between.

The sample holds a few counts of this clone. This sequence joins TRBV12-3 or TRBV12-4 and TRBJ2-7, with TRBD2 identical over 12 bases. J was trimmed by 2 bases and V by 8 bases; bases with no gene match: 1. The CDR3 consists of 13 residues. This CDR3 reads CASRTSGAYEQYF. CDR3 bases: TGTGCCAGCCGGACTAGCGGGGCCTACGAGCAGTACTTC.

V is TRBV5-1 and J is TRBJ1-6, with 11 positions matching TRBD1. Per germline, CDR1 SGHRS and CDR2 YFSETQ. This CDR3 region has 17 residues. Trimming took 2 bases from V and 8 from J; bases not matched to a gene: 9. CDR3 nucleotides: TGCGCCAGCAGCTTTTCCCCCCCGGGACAGGGGGATTCACCCCTCCACTTT. This gives the protein CASSFSPPGQGDSPLHF.

This chain connects TRBV5-4 to TRBJ2-3; D is unresolved. Germline V lookup: CDR1 SGHNT, CDR2 YYREEE (reference sequence). This CDR3 has 12 residues. The V end lost 3 bases, the J end lost 1 base, and 3 bases lay between the germline ends. The CDR3 nucleotides read TGTGCCAGCAGCTCTGGCACAGATACGCAGTATTTT. Its translation: CASSSGTDTQYF.

This clone is medium-sized (0.01 to 0.1%) in the sample. Other DNA sequences of this sample code for an identical CDR3. The genes are TRBV5-6 and TRBJ1-1, with a weak D call TRBD1 (5 bases). The CDR3 is made up of 12 amino acids. The germline gives CDR1 SGHDT, CDR2 YYEEEE. V was cut by 1 base and J by 4 bases, with 5 bases left in between. The CDR3 reads CASSLRGTEAFF. CDR3 coding DNA: TGTGCCAGCAGCTTGAGGGGCACTGAAGCTTTCTTT.

This clone was counted a single time. This rearrangement joins TRBV30 to TRBJ1-6; D may be TRBD1 (6 bases). This CDR3 has 14 residues. The germline CDR1 and CDR2 sequences are GTSNPN and SVGIG (reference sequence). The germline V and J ends were trimmed by 3 bases and 10 bases, with 16 bases remaining between them. The CDR3 DNA reads TGTGCCTGGAGCGTGAGGGGCCAGGGGTCACCCCTCCACTTT. It yields the protein CAWSVRGQGSPLHF. Full variable domain (missing parts from reference TRBV30 and TRBJ1-6): SQTIHQWPATLVQPVGSPLSLECTVEGTSNPNLYWYRQAAGRGLQLLFYSVGIGQISSEVPQNLSASRPQDRQFILSSKKLLLSDSGFYLCAWSVRGQGSPLHFGNGTRLTVT.

The CDR3 reads CAISQTGMGSGNTIYF. The CDR3 DNA sequence: TGTGCCATCAGCCAGACAGGGATGGGTTCTGGAAACACCATATATTTT. J is TRBJ1-3 and V is TRBV10-3; TRBD1 agrees at 7 bases. The V gene's germline CDR1 is ENHRY and CDR2 SYGVKD. V lost 6 bases, J lost 1 base, and 9 bases stayed unmatched. This CDR3 comprises 16 residues.

The V call is TRBV7-2, the J call TRBJ2-1, with 7 bases matching TRBD2. The V gene's germline CDR1 is SGHTA and CDR2 FQGNSA. CDR3 length: 13 amino acids. J was trimmed by 6 bases and V by 5 bases; bases with no gene match: 4. The chain's CDR3 is CASSMWGGNEQFF. Written as DNA, the CDR3 is TGTGCCAGCAGCATGTGGGGGGGCAATGAGCAGTTCTTC.

This chain uses TRBV19 with TRBJ1-4; no clear D. Germline V gene sequence: CDR1 LNHDA, CDR2 SQIVND (reference sequence). V lost 3 bases, J lost 0 bases, and 11 bases lay in between. CDR3 length: 16 residues. The CDR3 here is CASSMFSTSTNEKLFF. The DNA of the CDR3 is TGTGCCAGTAGTATGTTTAGCACCTCAACTAATGAAAAACTGTTTTTT. The full variable domain, rest sourced from reference TRBV19 and TRBJ1-4, is DGGITQSPKYLFRKEGQNVTLSCEQNLNHDAMYWYRQDPGQGLRLIYYSQIVNDFQKGDIAEGYSVSREKKESFPLTVTSAQKNPTAFYLCASSMFSTSTNEKLFFGSGTQLSVL.

The chain combines TRBV3-1 (or the pseudogene TRBV3-2) with TRBJ1-2, with no clear D. The length of the CDR3 is 17 residues. Trimming took off 0 bases at V and 4 bases at J, with 18 bases between the two ends. The V gene's germline CDR1 is LGHDT and CDR2 YNNKEL (reference sequence). CDR3 sequence reads: CASSQEVLAGELYGYTF. In DNA, the CDR3 is TGTGCCAGCAGCCAAGAGGTTTTGGCCGGAGAGCTCTATGGCTACACCTTC.

The table lists this clone with a few counts. The chain links TRBV5-1 to TRBJ1-2; TRBD1 matches 11 bases. Per germline, CDR1 SGHRS and CDR2 YFSETQ. This CDR3 has 14 amino acids. V lost 4 bases, J lost 6 bases, and 5 bases stayed unmatched. The DNA for the CDR3 is TGCGCCAGCAGCCTAGGACAGGGGGCCGATGGCTACACCTTC. This gives the protein CASSLGQGADGYTF.

The chain employs TRBV7-2 and TRBJ2-5; TRBD2 matches at 8 bases. V shed 1 base, J shed 1 base, and the junction held 5 bases outside the gene matches. The length of the CDR3 is 16 residues. Germline-derived CDR1 and CDR2 are SGHTA and FQGNSA. This CDR3 is CASSLVAGGFQETQYF. The DNA for the CDR3 is TGTGCCAGCAGCTTAGTGGCGGGGGGTTTCCAAGAGACCCAGTACTTC.

This clone was counted a single time. V usage is TRBV5-1 and J usage is TRBJ1-6; tentative D call: TRBD1 (5 bases). The CDR3 covers 13 residues. Trimming left V 4 bases short and J 15 bases short, with 17 bases between. Germline loops: CDR1 SGHRS, CDR2 YFSETQ. The CDR3 coding sequence is TGCGCCAGCAGCGACACAGGTAACTCCCTCCTCCACTTT. It specifies CASSDTGNSLLHF.

This chain joins TRBV12-3 or TRBV12-4 and TRBJ2-1; D may be TRBD2 (5 bases). Trimming cost V 6 bases and J 8 bases, with 11 bases left between them. The CDR3 extends over 12 amino acids. The CDR3 coding sequence is TGTGCCAGCAGCACCACTAGGGATGAGCAGTTCTTC. It encodes CASSTTRDEQFF.

This chain uses TRBV27 with TRBJ2-3, with 9 nucleotides matching TRBD1. CDR1 MNHEY and CDR2 SMNVEV come from the germline V gene (reference sequence). CDR3 length: 15 amino acids. J was trimmed by 4 bases and V by 6 bases; bases with no gene match: 8. CDR3 nucleotides: TGTGCCAGCAGCCCCGGGACAGGGATCCCAGATACGCAGTATTTT. It codes for CASSPGTGIPDTQYF.

The V call is TRBV18, the J call TRBJ1-2; D might be TRBD1 (5 bases). Germline values: CDR1 KGHSH, CDR2 LQKENI. The ends were cut back, 2 bases at V and 6 bases at J, with 10 bases in the middle. This CDR3 region has 13 residues. Written as DNA, the CDR3 is TGTGCCAGCTCACCAGGGGCACGGGATGGCTACACCTTC. This translates into CASSPGARDGYTF. The full variable domain, its missing parts supplied by reference TRBV18 and TRBJ1-2, is NAGVMQNPRHLVRRRGQEARLRCSPMKGHSHVYWYRQLPEEGLKFMVYLQKENIIDESGMPKERFSAEFPKEGPSILRIQQVVRGDSAAYFCASSPGARDGYTFGSGTRLTVV.

This clone came up a few times. The V and J genes are TRBV29-1 and TRBJ2-7; tentative D call: TRBD2 (6 bases). In germline, CDR1 is SQVTM, CDR2 ANQGSEA. CDR3 length: 12 amino acids. Trimming shortened V by 8 bases and J by 7 bases, and 18 bases separated the two germline ends. The CDR3 bases are TGCAGCTTGACCGGGGGTGGGGGAGAGCAGTACTTC. It specifies CSLTGGGGEQYF.

This CDR3 reads CASSLGTGDRPQHF. In DNA form, the CDR3 reads TGTGCCAGCAGCTTAGGGACAGGGGATCGGCCCCAGCATTTT. The chain has TRBV5-5 and TRBJ1-5; TRBD1 agrees at 10 bases. The CDR3 runs to 14 residues. Per germline, CDR1 SGHKS and CDR2 YYEKEE (reference sequence). V shed 2 bases, J shed 9 bases, and the junction held 5 bases outside the gene matches.